The TCR beta chain described here comes from a study of tumor and adjacent non-tumor tissue in lung cancer. Study context: The patients, 9 to 11 men and four to six women, were roughly 30 to 80 with stage I to III disease. Study-wide points: Compared with tumor, normal lung showed significantly lower TCR diversity.

V was pared by 8 bases and J by 12 bases, with 20 bases between. Germline V CDR1 and CDR2: MGHRA, YSYEKL. The CDR3 covers 13 residues. Concerning this clonotype itself: Its antigen is unknown.

No cell sorting was done before RNA was extracted from the tissue. Chemotherapy-naive patients with new lung cancer underwent thoracic surgery in China, August–late 2014. The library came from three nested PCR rounds adapted from ARM-PCR protocols. TCRdb re-called the multiplex PCR reads with MiXCR, one entry per CDR3 protein. The profile shows tens of thousands of distinct CDR3 sequences, about 61% of them singletons. V and J are TRBV4-1 and TRBJ2-1; tentatively, D is TRBD1 (6 bases). The sequence came from a man in his forties or fifties with non-small cell lung cancer. Sequences were obtained from lung tumor tissue. The CDR3 region is CASSYRVPGTQFF. The CDR3 coding sequence is TGCGCCAGCTCCTACAGGGTCCCGGGGACGCAGTTCTTC.